This T cell receptor beta chain was identified in a study of blood T cell repertoires in COVID-19. Study context: COVID-19 samples from acute and convalescent phases originated in the United States, Italy and Spain. PBMCs, B-cell-depleted T cells, or T cells were the source of the cDNA or gDNA that made up the material.

How the authors handled the data: Nucleated cell number was recorded as an estimate derived from reference gene primer amplification. Some clones are missing from TCRdb's copy, which holds only in-frame ones; the method was immunoSEQ multiplex PCR. V, J and clone size are those of that table, while D and trimming were read from the DNA. The table lists tens of thousands of clones, 80% to 90% of them singletons, with roughly 1.6% in the top ten. CDR1 and CDR2 (germline): DFQATT, SNEGSKA (reference sequence). This CDR3 region has 11 residues. This TCR was sampled from a man in his 60s with acute or convalescent COVID-19. J is TRBJ2-1 and V is TRBV20-1; 10 bases agree with TRBD1. Material: peripheral blood. The CDR3 here is CTGQGNNEQFF. In nucleotides, the CDR3 is TGCACGGGACAGGGGAACAATGAGCAGTTCTTC.